These 24 T cell receptor beta chains came from one sample sequenced in a study of human T cells and chemical hapten exposure. TCRdb re-analysed the RACE reads in MiXCR, keeping a single row per CDR3 protein. Among some 200,000 distinct CDR3 sequences, 25% to 35% were seen once, and the ten largest hold about 2.7%. Time point: pre-sensitization, week 0. Sample treatment: therapeutic diphenylcyclopropenone sensitization with weekly scalp DPC. The material was whole blood, obtained in connection with sensitization to the hapten diphenylcyclopropenone (DPC). The receptors stem from a woman between 25 and 40 years old with alopecia areata. Some clones in this sample may be carry-over from other donors' samples.

This clonotype was recorded a few times. The V call is TRBV5-1, the J call TRBJ1-1; a possible D gene is TRBD1 (6 bases). The CDR3 is 15 amino acids. The germline CDR1 and CDR2 sequences are SGHRS and YFSETQ. The germline V and J ends were trimmed by 0 bases and 3 bases, with 12 bases remaining between them. CDR3 in amino acids: CASSLEGGQYTEAFF. The CDR3 nucleotides read TGCGCCAGCAGCTTGGAGGGGGGGCAGTACACTGAAGCTTTCTTT.

Here the CDR3 DNA reads TGTGCCAGCAGCGCGAATCAAGAGACCCAGTACTTC. This translates into CASSANQETQYF. The chain uses TRBV7-9 and TRBJ2-5; D remains ambiguous. CDR1 and CDR2 (germline): SEHNR, FQNEAQ (reference sequence). The ends were cut back, 5 bases at V and 2 bases at J, with 6 bases in the middle. The CDR3 is 12 amino acids.

This clonotype appeared many times. The chain employs TRBV28 and TRBJ1-5; TRBD1 aligns across 11 bases. From germline, CDR1 is MDHEN and CDR2 SYDVKM. The CDR3 runs 14 residues. V trimming: 4 bases; J trimming: 5 bases; junction bases outside the gene matches: 1. CDR3 loop: CASSSGQGDQPQHF. The CDR3 bases are TGTGCCAGCAGTTCGGGACAGGGGGATCAGCCCCAGCATTTT.

This clonotype has only a few counts. This chain uses TRBV29-1 with TRBJ2-5, with D unclear. V lost 1 base and J 3 bases, leaving 6 bases between the germline ends. CDR1 is SQVTM and CDR2 is ANQGSEA in the germline V gene. The CDR3 has 12 amino acids. CDR3 residues: CSVEAEEETQYF. CDR3 in DNA: TGCAGCGTTGAAGCGGAAGAAGAGACCCAGTACTTC.

V usage is TRBV7-2 and J usage is TRBJ1-4; D might be TRBD1 (5 bases). Germline CDR1 reads SGHTA; CDR2 reads FQGNSA. The CDR3 spans 14 residues. Trimming removed 3 bases at V and 7 bases at J, with 12 bases between. As DNA, the CDR3 is TGTGCCAGCAGCTTCGCAGGGTCTGGTGAAAAACTGTTTTTT. Translated, it gives CASSFAGSGEKLFF. The entire variable domain, with the rest obtained from reference TRBV7-2 and TRBJ1-4, is as follows: GAGVSQSPSNKVTEKGKDVELRCDPISGHTALYWYRQSLGQGLEFLIYFQGNSAPDKSGLPSDRFSAERTGGSVSTLTIQRTQQEDSAVYLCASSFAGSGEKLFFGSGTQLSVL.

The V call is TRBV28, the J call TRBJ2-3, with 8 positions matching TRBD1. The CDR3 runs to 14 residues. Looked up from germline, CDR1 is MDHEN and CDR2 is SYDVKM. After removal of 6 bases from V and 6 bases from J, the junction contained 8 bases not matched to a gene. The CDR3 region is CASRMTGDPDTQYF. In DNA, the CDR3 is TGTGCCAGCAGGATGACAGGGGACCCGGATACGCAGTATTTT.

The chain links TRBV9 to TRBJ2-1, with 7 bases lining up with TRBD2. Trimming took 3 bases from V and 9 from J; bases not matched to a gene: 12. Germline values: CDR1 SGDLS, CDR2 YYNGEE. The CDR3 is 15 residues long. CDR3 sequence (DNA): TGTGCCAGCAGCGCCGGTGGGGGGGGATCGCTTGAGCAGTTCTTC. Translation gives CASSAGGGGSLEQFF.

This clonotype was seen a handful of times. The rearrangement uses TRBV4-3 and TRBJ2-1; D unresolved. Germline loops: CDR1 LGHNA, CDR2 YSLEER. The CDR3 loop spans 14 amino acids. V was clipped by 1 base and J by 9 bases, with 13 bases between them. The CDR3 loop is CASSQGSGWGEQFF. CDR3 coding DNA: TGCGCCAGCAGCCAAGGGAGTGGGTGGGGTGAGCAGTTCTTC.

The chain recombines TRBV3-1 with TRBJ1-1, with TRBD1 as a possible D gene (5 bases). Germline V gene data show CDR1 as LGHDT and CDR2 as YNNKEL (reference sequence). This CDR3 has 14 residues. Trimming removed 6 bases from V and 1 base from J, with 12 bases in between. The CDR3 DNA is TGTGCCAGCAGTCCTATGACAGCGAACACTGAAGCTTTCTTT. Its protein product is CASSPMTANTEAFF.

Only a few counts were recorded for this clonotype. V is TRBV20-1 and J is TRBJ2-3, with D hard to call. This CDR3 is 11 amino acids long. Trimming pared 5 bases from V and 6 bases from J, leaving 9 bases between. The germline gives CDR1 DFQATT, CDR2 SNEGSKA (reference sequence). The CDR3 nucleotides are TGCAGTGCTCTACGTGCGGATACGCAGTATTTT. Protein: CSALRADTQYF.

The chain carries TRBV2 and TRBJ1-5; 8 bases fit TRBD1. V lost 5 bases to trimming and J lost 9 bases; unmatched junction nucleotides: 12. Germline V lookup: CDR1 SNHLY, CDR2 FYNNEI. The CDR3 length is 15 residues. CDR3: CASSYRTGQSGPQHF. The CDR3 DNA reads TGTGCCAGCAGTTACCGGACAGGGCAAAGCGGGCCCCAGCATTTT. The full variable domain, completed using reference TRBV2 and TRBJ1-5, is EPEVTQTPSHQVTQMGQEVILRCVPISNHLYFYWYRQILGQKVEFLVSFYNNEISEKSEIFDDQFSVERPDGSNFTLKIRSTKLEDSAMYFCASSYRTGQSGPQHFGDGTRLSIL.

V gene TRBV7-9 combines with J gene TRBJ2-1, with 16 bases matching TRBD2. Germline V CDR1 and CDR2: SEHNR, FQNEAQ (reference sequence). The CDR3 has 17 residues. The V and J ends lost 4 bases and 4 bases, in that order; junction bases with no gene match: 4. This CDR3 is CASSSGTSGGEYNEQFF. DNA for the CDR3: TGTGCCAGCAGCTCCGGGACTAGCGGGGGGGAGTACAATGAGCAGTTCTTC. The whole variable domain, remainder taken from reference TRBV7-9 and TRBJ2-1, is DTGVSQNPRHKITKRGQNVTFRCDPISEHNRLYWYRQTLGQGPEFLTYFQNEAQLEKSRLLSDRFSAERPKGSFSTLEIQRTEQGDSAMYLCASSSGTSGGEYNEQFFGPGTRLTVL.

The J gene is TRBJ2-2, the V gene TRBV15; perhaps TRBD2 as D (5 bases). There are 12 residues in the CDR3. Per the germline V gene, CDR1 is LNHNV and CDR2 is YYDKDF (reference sequence). V lost 5 bases to trimming and J lost 5 bases, with 6 bases between them. The CDR3 is CATSPGTGELFF. DNA for the CDR3: TGTGCCACCAGCCCGGGAACCGGGGAGCTGTTTTTT.

This rearrangement joins TRBV6-2 or TRBV6-3 to TRBJ2-3; the match to TRBD1 covers 8 bases. The trim removed 4 bases at V and 3 bases at J, leaving 6 bases unmatched. The CDR3 runs to 15 residues. Germline lookup yields CDR1 MNHEY and CDR2 SVGEGT. This CDR3 reads CASSSWTGRTDTQYF. As DNA, the CDR3 is TGTGCCAGCAGTTCCTGGACAGGGCGGACAGATACGCAGTATTTT.

This clonotype was seen a handful of times. The CDR3: CASSPPTGSGNTIYF. The CDR3 DNA is TGTGCCAGCTCACCACCGACTGGCTCTGGAAACACCATATATTTT. The rearrangement joins TRBV18 to TRBJ1-3, with no clear D. The V end was cut by 0 bases, the J end by 0 bases, with 6 bases between. The V gene's germline CDR1 is KGHSH and CDR2 LQKENI. This CDR3 contains 15 residues.

The rearrangement links TRBV5-1 to TRBJ1-4, with D uncertain. The V gene's germline CDR1 is SGHRS and CDR2 YFSETQ. Trimming took off 2 bases at V and 0 bases at J, with 8 bases between the two ends. This CDR3 spans 15 amino acids. The CDR3 bases are TGCGCCAGCAGCTTCAACACAGCAACTAATGAAAAACTGTTTTTT. Amino acids: CASSFNTATNEKLFF.

V is TRBV2 and J is TRBJ1-2; D unclear. The V gene lost 1 base and the J gene lost 9 bases, with 15 bases spanning the gap. The CDR3 covers 14 residues. The V gene's germline CDR1 is SNHLY and CDR2 FYNNEI. The CDR3 coding sequence is TGTGCCAGCAGTGAAGGTCGGAGTCTCAATCGCTACACCTTC. This translates into CASSEGRSLNRYTF.

V usage is TRBV11-2 and J usage is TRBJ2-1; D unclear. V lost 2 bases, J lost 2 bases, and 7 bases lay in between. The CDR3 covers 14 residues. In germline, CDR1 is SGHAT, CDR2 FQNNGV. Here the CDR3 DNA reads TGTGCCAGCAGCTTACGAGACACCTACAATGAGCAGTTCTTC. Residues: CASSLRDTYNEQFF. Using reference TRBV11-2 and TRBJ2-1 for the parts outside the CDR3, the full variable domain is EAGVAQSPRYKIIEKRQSVAFWCNPISGHATLYWYQQILGQGPKLLIQFQNNGVVDDSQLPKDRFSAERLKGVDSTLKIQPAKLEDSAVYLCASSLRDTYNEQFFGPGTRLTVL.

This clonotype showed up just a few times. The genes are TRBV20-1 and TRBJ2-3, with TRBD2 identical over 11 bases. This CDR3 is 15 amino acids long. CDR1 and CDR2 (germline): DFQATT, SNEGSKA (reference sequence). J gave up 1 base and V 3 bases, and 3 bases lay outside the gene matches. The CDR3 loop is CSASPTSGGTDTQYF. CDR3 in DNA: TGCAGTGCTAGTCCGACTAGCGGGGGCACAGATACGCAGTATTTT.

The chain links TRBV7-2 to TRBJ2-4, with D uncertain. Germline assignment: CDR1 SGHTA and CDR2 FQGNSA. The CDR3 sequence is 14 residues long. The V gene lost 2 bases and the J gene lost 0 bases, with 5 bases spanning the gap. The CDR3 sequence: CASSLRLAKNIQYF. The CDR3 DNA reads TGTGCCAGCAGCTTACGACTAGCCAAAAACATTCAGTACTTC.

This clonotype came up a few times. V is TRBV7-9 and J is TRBJ2-1; D gene ambiguous. CDR1 and CDR2 (germline): SEHNR, FQNEAQ (reference sequence). The CDR3 covers 15 residues. V dropped 2 bases and J dropped 1 base, with 9 bases sitting between them. CDR3 DNA sequence: TGTGCCAGCAGCTTATTCGTGGGATCCTACAATGAGCAGTTCTTC. Its translation: CASSLFVGSYNEQFF.

The chain links TRBV7-2 to TRBJ2-3; TRBD2 is a possible D gene (5 bases). The CDR3 totals 13 residues. In germline, CDR1 is SGHTA, CDR2 FQGNSA. V was shortened by 5 bases and J by 3 bases, with 9 bases between the two germline ends. The CDR3 DNA is TGTGCCAGCAGCGGGAGTTGGACAGATACGCAGTATTTT. Translating gives CASSGSWTDTQYF.

This clonotype was seen more than once but under ten times. CDR3 coding DNA: TGTGCCAGCAGCTTCGTCCTGACCGGGACAGGGGTTGGAGAGACCCAGTACTTC. Translation gives CASSFVLTGTGVGETQYF. The chain combines TRBV11-3 with TRBJ2-5; 10 bases are shared with TRBD1. With 3 bases clipped from V and 4 bases from J, the junction kept 14 bases outside the gene matches. CDR1 is SGHNT and CDR2 is YENEEA in the germline V gene. This CDR3 is built from 18 residues.

The rearrangement links TRBV7-2 to TRBJ2-5; D gene unclear. In germline, CDR1 is SGHTA, CDR2 FQGNSA. The CDR3 spans 12 residues. Trimming took off 5 bases at V and 0 bases at J, with 4 bases between the two ends. The CDR3 sequence: CASSKNQETQYF. DNA of the CDR3: TGTGCCAGCAGCAAAAACCAAGAGACCCAGTACTTC.